Below, 28 T cell receptor beta chains from the same sample are listed, as sequenced in a study of early T cells in non-severe SARS-CoV-2 infection (TCRdb year 2021). Receptors were amplified or captured by 5' RACE. Sequencing used a NextSeq 500. The public reads were reanalyzed by TCRdb: fastp trimming at Q25, MiXCR alignment, in-frame beta chains only. Rows matching on CDR3 protein sequence are summarized as one entry with the most common DNA and genes. Across this sample there are 65,000 to 80,000 distinct CDR3 sequences, with about 10% seen only once. The biggest ten clones account for 4.7% of the sample. Sequenced material: whole blood. The receptors come from an adult who was a healthcare worker with PCR-confirmed SARS-CoV-2 infection or an uninfected control (not recorded which).

In its sample, this clonotype was seen many times. The rearrangement uses TRBV2 and TRBJ1-5; maybe TRBD1 (6 bases). CDR1 is SNHLY and CDR2 is FYNNEI in the germline V gene. The germline V and J ends were trimmed by 9 bases and 0 bases, with 12 bases remaining between them. The CDR3 is 14 amino acids. The CDR3 region is CARGTGNSNQPQHF. In DNA form, the CDR3 reads TGTGCCAGAGGAACAGGGAATAGCAATCAGCCCCAGCATTTT.

The chain carries TRBV2 and TRBJ2-3, with D possibly matching TRBD2 (5 bases). The CDR3 sequence is 13 residues long. Per the germline V gene, CDR1 is SNHLY and CDR2 is FYNNEI. Trimming took off 7 bases at V and 4 bases at J, with 12 bases between the two ends. The CDR3 protein is CASMRGPPDTQYF. In nucleotides, the CDR3 is TGTGCCAGCATGCGCGGGCCCCCAGATACGCAGTATTTT.

This clonotype was detected ten times or more. The rearrangement uses TRBV5-1 and TRBJ2-2; TRBD1 matches at 8 bases. Germline V gene data show CDR1 as SGHRS and CDR2 as YFSETQ. J lost 6 bases, V lost 0 bases, and 4 bases had no gene match. This CDR3 spans 15 amino acids. The CDR3 DNA reads as TGCGCCAGCAGCTTGGAACAGGGGGTAGCCGGGGAGCTGTTTTTT. Encoded protein: CASSLEQGVAGELFF. The full variable domain, rest sourced from reference TRBV5-1 and TRBJ2-2, is KAGVTQTPRYLIKTRGQQVTLSCSPISGHRSVSWYQQTPGQGLQFLFEYFSETQRNKGNFPGRFSGRQFSNSRSEMNVSTLELGDSALYLCASSLEQGVAGELFFGEGSRLTVL.

This clonotype came up a few times. The rearrangement uses TRBV12-3 or TRBV12-4 and TRBJ2-3; D unresolved. Trimming removed 5 bases at V and 8 bases at J, with 5 bases between. This CDR3 spans 10 amino acids. CDR3 nucleotides: TGTGCCAGCAGTATGTTTACGCAGTATTTT. Translated, it gives CASSMFTQYF.

The chain couples TRBV9 to TRBJ2-7; the D gene is possibly TRBD1 (6 bases). This CDR3 has 15 residues. Germline-derived CDR1 and CDR2 are SGDLS and YYNGEE. V shed 0 bases and J shed 0 bases, with 10 bases lying between them. CDR3 nucleotide sequence: TGTGCCAGCAGCGTAGGGCAGGACAGCTCCTACGAGCAGTACTTC. This sequence encodes CASSVGQDSSYEQYF.

The chain is built from TRBV4-2 and TRBJ2-7; D remains unclear. The CDR3 extends over 11 amino acids. CDR1 is LGHNA and CDR2 is YNFKEQ in the germline V gene. V lost 6 bases to trimming and J lost 6 bases, with 9 bases between them. The CDR3 here is CASRENGEQYF. As DNA, the CDR3 is TGTGCCAGCAGGGAAAACGGCGAGCAGTACTTC.

The chain joins TRBV7-8 to TRBJ2-7; 12 positions agree with TRBD1. Germline CDR1 reads SGHVS; CDR2 reads FQNEAQ. The CDR3 has 15 amino acids. V lost 5 bases to trimming and J lost 6 bases; unmatched junction nucleotides: 8. The CDR3 region is CASSPRDRGLGEQYF. The CDR3 nucleotides read TGTGCCAGCAGCCCGAGGGACAGGGGGCTGGGCGAGCAGTACTTC.

This clonotype was counted many times. The chain has TRBV11-2 and TRBJ2-3; tentatively, D is TRBD1 or TRBD2 (6 bases each). The CDR3 length is 16 residues. Germline loops: CDR1 SGHAT, CDR2 FQNNGV. V was trimmed by 1 base and J by 2 bases, leaving 13 bases between them. This CDR3 is CASSLGGGGFTDTQYF. The DNA of the CDR3 is TGTGCCAGCAGCTTAGGAGGAGGGGGGTTCACAGATACGCAGTATTTT.

This clonotype was picked up many times. The V and J genes are TRBV30 and TRBJ2-3, with D unresolved. V was pared by 3 bases and J by 2 bases, with 9 bases between. The CDR3 spans 13 residues. Germline loops: CDR1 GTSNPN, CDR2 SVGIG (reference sequence). This chain's CDR3 is CAWSRRNTDTQYF. The DNA for the CDR3 is TGTGCCTGGAGCCGACGAAACACAGATACGCAGTATTTT.

In this sample, this clonotype turned up many times. The chain uses TRBV5-4 and TRBJ1-1; TRBD1 agrees at 8 bases. The junction had 5 bases not matched to a gene; V was cut back by 4 bases and J by 0 bases. Germline lookup yields CDR1 SGHNT and CDR2 YYREEE (reference sequence). There are 15 residues in the CDR3. This CDR3 reads CASSEGQGVNTEAFF. DNA of the CDR3: TGTGCCAGCAGCGAAGGACAGGGAGTGAACACTGAAGCTTTCTTT. The complete variable domain, with remaining parts taken from reference TRBV5-4 and TRBJ1-1, reads ETGVTQSPTHLIKTRGQQVTLRCSSQSGHNTVSWYQQALGQGPQFIFQYYREEENGRGNFPPRFSGLQFPNYSSELNVNALELDDSALYLCASSEGQGVNTEAFFGQGTRLTVV.

This clonotype was counted many times. The rearrangement uses TRBV5-1 and TRBJ2-1; TRBD1 matches 11 bases. The germline V gene encodes CDR1 SGHRS and CDR2 YFSETQ. The CDR3 is 14 amino acids. After removal of 4 bases from V and 6 bases from J, the junction contained 3 bases not matched to a gene. The CDR3 region has the DNA TGCGCCAGCAGCCCCGGGACAGGGGGCAATGAGCAGTTCTTC. Residues: CASSPGTGGNEQFF.

This clonotype was observed a handful of times. J is TRBJ1-1 and V is TRBV10-3; D gene unclear. This CDR3 is 12 amino acids long. Per germline, CDR1 ENHRY and CDR2 SYGVKD. V was shortened by 2 bases and J by 2 bases, with 3 bases between the two germline ends. The chain's CDR3 is CAISEDNTEAFF. Written as DNA, the CDR3 is TGTGCCATCAGTGAGGACAACACTGAAGCTTTCTTT.

This clonotype has at least ten counts. The CDR3 region is CASSYRGEETQYF. The CDR3 DNA is TGTGCCAGCAGTTACAGGGGCGAAGAGACCCAGTACTTC. The V gene is TRBV6-5, the J gene TRBJ2-5; tentative D call: TRBD1 (5 bases). This CDR3 has 13 residues. Germline V lookup: CDR1 MNHEY, CDR2 SVGAGI. The V end was cut by 2 bases, the J end by 3 bases, with 7 bases between.

In this sample, this clonotype turned up many times. The chain uses TRBV3-1 and TRBJ1-1, with TRBD1 matching over 7 bases. The CDR3 consists of 13 residues. J was trimmed by 5 bases and V by 4 bases; bases with no gene match: 4. Germline CDR1 LGHDT, CDR2 YNNKEL (reference sequence). The CDR3 sequence is CASSPTGDTEAFF. In DNA, the CDR3 is TGTGCCAGCAGCCCAACAGGGGATACTGAAGCTTTCTTT.

A few counts support this clonotype. The chain links TRBV27 to TRBJ2-3; D unresolved. The CDR3 is made up of 14 amino acids. Trimming cost V 6 bases and J 2 bases, with 12 bases left between them. Germline lookup yields CDR1 MNHEY and CDR2 SMNVEV (reference sequence). The DNA for the CDR3 is TGTGCCAGCAGGATGGGATGGGACACAGATACGCAGTATTTT. This translates into CASRMGWDTDTQYF.

This clonotype was detected many times. The chain joins TRBV5-1 to TRBJ1-1; the D gene is possibly TRBD1 (5 bases). CDR1 is SGHRS, CDR2 YFSETQ, per germline. This CDR3 comprises 14 residues. V was trimmed by 2 bases and J by 0 bases, leaving 8 bases between them. CDR3: CASSFGGMNTEAFF. In DNA form, the CDR3 reads TGCGCCAGCAGCTTCGGGGGTATGAACACTGAAGCTTTCTTT. Looking up the rest from reference TRBV5-1 and TRBJ1-1 gives the full variable domain: KAGVTQTPRYLIKTRGQQVTLSCSPISGHRSVSWYQQTPGQGLQFLFEYFSETQRNKGNFPGRFSGRQFSNSRSEMNVSTLELGDSALYLCASSFGGMNTEAFFGQGTRLTVV.

For this clonotype: A read error is possible here, since a much larger clone lies one base away. The CDR3 nucleotides read TGTGCCAGCAGCTTTGAGGGCGAATCTAGCACAGATACGCAGTATTTT. This codes for CASSFEGESSTDTQYF. This chain uses TRBV7-6 with TRBJ2-3, with D perhaps matching TRBD2 (5 bases). Germline CDR1 and CDR2: SGHVS and FNYEAQ. This CDR3 has 16 amino acids. V lost 3 bases and J lost 0, with 13 bases in between.

This clonotype is a singleton in its sample. The CDR3 reads CASSQIYVPSSAPPFEQFF. Written as DNA, the CDR3 is TGTGCCAGCAGCCAAATTTACGTACCCTCCTCCGCTCCCCCATTTGAGCAGTTCTTC. The rearrangement uses TRBV21-1 and TRBJ2-1; the table gives TRBD2 as D, unverified against the DNA. TRBV21-1 is a pseudogene locus. The CDR3 loop spans 19 amino acids.

This clonotype has a count of ten or more. The chain uses TRBV5-4 and TRBJ2-5; D unclear. The V end lost 1 base, the J end lost 1 base, and 8 bases lay between the germline ends. This CDR3 spans 14 amino acids. From germline, CDR1 is SGHNT and CDR2 YYREEE (reference sequence). The CDR3: CASSLSGGQETQYF. The DNA of the CDR3 is TGTGCCAGCAGCTTGTCTGGCGGCCAAGAGACCCAGTACTTC. Combining the CDR3 with reference TRBV5-4 and TRBJ2-5 gives the whole variable domain ETGVTQSPTHLIKTRGQQVTLRCSSQSGHNTVSWYQQALGQGPQFIFQYYREEENGRGNFPPRFSGLQFPNYSSELNVNALELDDSALYLCASSLSGGQETQYFGPGTRLLVL.

In DNA form, the CDR3 reads TGCAGCGCCGAGACGGGGGGTGCCCCGAGGGCTTTCTTT. Encoded protein: CSAETGGAPRAFF. This rearrangement joins TRBV29-1 to TRBJ1-1, with a possible D match to TRBD1 (5 bases). The CDR3 consists of 13 residues. CDR1 SQVTM and CDR2 ANQGSEA come from the germline V gene. V lost 7 bases to trimming and J lost 11 bases, with 23 bases between them.

The chain links TRBV6-5 to TRBJ1-4, with 8 bases fitting TRBD1. Trimming at V came to 5 bases and at J to 4 bases, leaving 3 bases not matched to a gene. The CDR3 length is 14 residues. Germline loops: CDR1 MNHEY, CDR2 SVGAGI. The CDR3 is CASSAQGGNEKLFF. The CDR3 nucleotides are TGTGCCAGCAGTGCACAGGGGGGTAATGAAAAACTGTTTTTT.

V is TRBV19 and J is TRBJ2-7; D gene unclear. Germline V gene data show CDR1 as LNHDA and CDR2 as SQIVND (reference sequence). V was trimmed by 3 bases and J by 6 bases, leaving 18 bases between them. The CDR3 is made up of 15 amino acids. CDR3 amino acids: CASSMGSQWGSEQYF. The CDR3 DNA reads as TGTGCCAGTAGTATGGGCAGCCAGTGGGGATCCGAGCAGTACTTC. The full variable domain, in which reference TRBV19 and TRBJ2-7 provide the parts outside the CDR3, is DGGITQSPKYLFRKEGQNVTLSCEQNLNHDAMYWYRQDPGQGLRLIYYSQIVNDFQKGDIAEGYSVSREKKESFPLTVTSAQKNPTAFYLCASSMGSQWGSEQYFGPGTRLTVT.

The chain joins TRBV7-2 to TRBJ2-7; D not certain. The V gene lost 0 bases and the J gene lost 3 bases, with 9 bases spanning the gap. Per germline, CDR1 SGHTA and CDR2 FQGNSA. The CDR3 loop spans 14 amino acids. CDR3 sequence (DNA): TGTGCCAGCAGCTTAGCCCCGTACGGCTACGAGCAGTACTTC. Its protein is CASSLAPYGYEQYF.

This clonotype was counted many times. The chain uses TRBV20-1 and TRBJ1-1, with 11 bases lining up with TRBD1. The CDR3 totals 17 residues. The J segment lost 4 bases and the V segment lost 5 bases, leaving 15 bases of the junction unmatched. Germline CDR1 reads DFQATT; CDR2 reads SNEGSKA (reference sequence). DNA of the CDR3: TGCAGTGCTTCGAAGATTGTCGGACAGGGGGCAGGCACTGAAGCTTTCTTT. Protein sequence: CSASKIVGQGAGTEAFF.

This clonotype was detected only a few times. The gene calls are TRBV6-6 and TRBJ2-7; 8 bases align to TRBD2. Germline CDR1 reads MNHNY; CDR2 reads SVGAGI (reference sequence). J lost 6 bases, V lost 6 bases, and 10 bases had no gene match. The CDR3 is made up of 14 amino acids. The CDR3, as DNA: TGTGCCAGCAGAGGACTAGCCGTTGGAGGCGAGCAGTACTTC. Protein sequence: CASRGLAVGGEQYF.

This clonotype was observed a handful of times. V usage is TRBV2 and J usage is TRBJ1-2; D unresolved. The germline V and J ends were trimmed by 1 base and 8 bases, with 20 bases remaining between them. Germline CDR1 and CDR2: SNHLY and FYNNEI. This CDR3 has 16 amino acids. CDR3: CASSEVPGSSLGGYTF. CDR3 nucleotides: TGTGCCAGCAGTGAAGTGCCGGGTTCCTCCCTGGGAGGCTACACCTTC.

This clonotype appeared many times. The chain joins TRBV20-1 to TRBJ2-7; D remains unclear. V was shortened by 3 bases and J by 0 bases, with 6 bases between the two germline ends. CDR1 is DFQATT, CDR2 SNEGSKA, per germline (reference sequence). This CDR3 region has 12 residues. The CDR3 loop is CSASGGSYEQYF. The CDR3 DNA is TGCAGTGCTAGCGGCGGCTCCTACGAGCAGTACTTC.

V is TRBV7-9 and J is TRBJ2-2; D is perhaps TRBD1 or TRBD2 (5 bases each). V lost 6 bases and J lost 6, with 14 bases in between. CDR3 length: 14 residues. Germline V gives CDR1 SEHNR, CDR2 FQNEAQ (reference sequence). CDR3 residues: CASSLPVGAGELFF. In DNA, the CDR3 is TGTGCCAGCAGTCTACCGGTGGGGGCCGGGGAGCTGTTTTTT. The full variable domain, rest sourced from reference TRBV7-9 and TRBJ2-2, is DTGVSQNPRHKITKRGQNVTFRCDPISEHNRLYWYRQTLGQGPEFLTYFQNEAQLEKSRLLSDRFSAERPKGSFSTLEIQRTEQGDSAMYLCASSLPVGAGELFFGEGSRLTVL.